This T cell receptor (beta chain) was documented in a study of T-cell memory formation after mild COVID-19. The overall study: TCR clustering was largely donor specific.

Study results and caveats: Within pre-infection memory, some responding clones were found, suggesting cross-reactive memory joined.

The CDR3 is made up of 16 amino acids. Germline V CDR1 and CDR2: DFQATT, SNEGSKA (reference sequence). Losses at the gene ends were 3 bases for V and 2 bases for J; bases not matched to a gene: 8. This clonotype came up a few times. Its antigen remains unidentified. From the 5' RACE reads, TCRdb called clonotypes with MiXCR, one entry per CDR3 protein. The table has fewer than 600,000 distinct CDR3 sequences, about 20% seen once. This chain uses TRBV20-1 with TRBJ2-5; 11 nucleotides align to TRBD2. Sequencing input: PBMCs or a T cell subset sorted from them (not recorded which). The sequence was collected from an adult woman who had mild COVID-19 (a few samples of this study predate the infection). Cell type and time point are not known. This CDR3 reads CSARLAGGVRQETQYF. The DNA for the CDR3 is TGCAGTGCTAGGCTAGCGGGGGGCGTTAGGCAAGAGACCCAGTACTTC.